The 21 T cell receptor beta chains listed next were all sequenced from one sample in a study of blood T cell repertoires in COVID-19. TCRdb keeps only in-frame clones here, not all; method: immunoSEQ multiplex PCR. The sample shows about 400,000 clones, approximately 86% of them seen only once. The sequenced sample was peripheral blood. These receptor sequences come from a human donor in a cohort sampled during active COVID-19.

A few counts support this clone. The rearrangement links TRBV24-1 to TRBJ2-3, with D perhaps matching TRBD2 (5 bases). CDR1 is KGHDR and CDR2 is SFDVKD in the germline V gene. V shed 1 base and J shed 6 bases, with 13 bases lying between them. The CDR3 covers 15 residues. CDR3 in amino acids: CATSDFGGSRDTQYF. CDR3 coding DNA: TGTGCCACCAGTGATTTCGGTGGGAGTAGGGATACGCAGTATTTT.

This rearrangement joins TRBV28 to TRBJ2-7; TRBD2 might be the D (5 bases). The CDR3 covers 17 residues. Germline V gene lookup returns CDR1 MDHEN and CDR2 SYDVKM. Trimming cost V 3 bases and J 2 bases, with 20 bases left between them. The CDR3 sequence: CASSFPLGGPSTYEQYF. CDR3 sequence (DNA): TGTGCCAGCAGTTTTCCCCTAGGCGGGCCTTCGACCTACGAGCAGTACTTC.

The V call is TRBV11-2, the J call TRBJ1-1, with D tentatively TRBD1 (6 bases). This CDR3 contains 15 residues. CDR1 and CDR2 from the germline V gene are SGHAT and FQNNGV. Trimming cost V 2 bases and J 0 bases, with 10 bases left between them. The CDR3 DNA is TGTGCCAGCAGCTTATCCTACAGGGTGAACACTGAAGCTTTCTTT. Translation gives CASSLSYRVNTEAFF.

The chain uses TRBV12-1 and TRBJ2-7; the table's D call, TRBD1, has no DNA check behind it. TRBV12-1 constitutes a pseudogene. The CDR3 runs to 16 residues. The CDR3 here is CASSPRDRESYYEQYF. The CDR3 region has the DNA TGTGCCAGCAGCCCCCGAGACAGAGAGTCCTACTACGAGCAGTACTTC.

The V and J genes are TRBV19 and TRBJ1-5; D remains ambiguous. This CDR3 contains 14 residues. V lost 3 bases to trimming and J lost 7 bases, with 13 bases between them. Germline CDR1 is LNHDA and CDR2 is SQIVND (reference sequence). The CDR3 here is CASSMRVAGQPQHF. The CDR3 nucleotides are TGTGCCAGTAGTATGAGGGTCGCAGGCCAGCCCCAGCATTTT.

The rearrangement joins TRBV20-1 to TRBJ2-3, with D possibly TRBD1 on 5 matching bases. The germline V and J ends were trimmed by 3 bases and 3 bases, with 16 bases remaining between them. Germline CDR1 DFQATT, CDR2 SNEGSKA (reference sequence). This CDR3 has 15 residues. The CDR3 nucleotides are TGCAGTGCTAGTCAGCCAGGGTTTTTGACAGATACGCAGTATTTT. It specifies CSASQPGFLTDTQYF.

V and J are TRBV25-1 and TRBJ1-1; the D gene is possibly TRBD1 (6 bases). V gave up 6 bases and J gave up 1 base, with 18 bases separating them. CDR1 MGHDK and CDR2 SYGVNS come from the germline V gene. This CDR3 contains 16 residues. The CDR3 region has the DNA TGTGCCAGCAGAAGGGGGTTGGGGGCTACGAACACTGAAGCTTTCTTT. Its protein is CASRRGLGATNTEAFF. Using reference TRBV25-1 and TRBJ1-1 for the parts outside the CDR3, the full variable domain is EADIYQTPRYLVIGTGKKITLECSQTMGHDKMYWYQQDPGMELHLIHYSYGVNSTEKGDLSSESTVSRIRTEHFPLTLESARPSHTSQYLCASRRGLGATNTEAFFGQGTRLTVV.

This rearrangement joins TRBV4-1 to TRBJ2-1; unclear D gene. The CDR3 loop spans 13 amino acids. The V and J ends lost 8 bases and 0 bases respectively, with 8 bases between them. Germline CDR1 is MGHRA and CDR2 is YSYEKL. The DNA for the CDR3 is TGCGCCAGCGGCACCTTCTCCTACAATGAGCAGTTCTTC. Amino acid sequence: CASGTFSYNEQFF.

The chain combines TRBV28 with TRBJ2-7; TRBD1 agrees at 10 bases. In germline, CDR1 is MDHEN, CDR2 SYDVKM. V shed 6 bases and J 4 bases; nucleotides not matched to a gene: 3. CDR3 length equals 13 residues. Here the CDR3 DNA reads TGTGCCAGCAGGGGGACAGGGGTTTACGAGCAGTACTTC. Its protein product is CASRGTGVYEQYF.

The J gene is TRBJ2-5, the V gene TRBV29-1; the match to TRBD2 covers 8 bases. V lost 6 bases, J lost 5 bases, and 8 bases stayed unmatched. Germline CDR1 reads SQVTM; CDR2 reads ANQGSEA. CDR3 length: 13 amino acids. Here the CDR3 DNA reads TGCAGCGTAACGGGGGGGCTTGGGGAGACCCAGTACTTC. Protein product: CSVTGGLGETQYF.

This chain uses TRBV3-1 (or the pseudogene TRBV3-2) with TRBJ1-6; perhaps TRBD1 as D (5 bases). Germline V lookup: CDR1 LGHDT, CDR2 YNNKEL (reference sequence). The CDR3 is 13 residues long. V was trimmed by 6 bases and J by 6 bases, leaving 9 bases between them. The CDR3 coding sequence is TGTGCCAGCAGAGGACACTCTAATTCACCCCTCCACTTT. Translation gives CASRGHSNSPLHF.

This clone was recorded once. This sequence joins TRBV28 and TRBJ1-1, with a possible D match to TRBD1 (5 bases). This CDR3 contains 12 residues. V dropped 4 bases and J dropped 5 bases, with 8 bases sitting between them. The germline V gene encodes CDR1 MDHEN and CDR2 SYDVKM. CDR3 region: CASSSGQTEAFF. The CDR3 DNA sequence: TGTGCCAGCAGTTCAGGGCAGACTGAAGCTTTCTTT.

This chain uses TRBV6-5 with TRBJ2-7, with D tentatively TRBD1 (6 bases). Trimming cost V 7 bases and J 0 bases, with 16 bases left between them. Germline V gene sequence: CDR1 MNHEY, CDR2 SVGAGI. The CDR3 runs to 15 residues. The CDR3 sequence is CASTQGPFSSYEQYF. As DNA, the CDR3 is TGTGCCAGCACACAGGGCCCATTTAGCTCCTACGAGCAGTACTTC.

This chain uses TRBV27 with TRBJ2-7, with D tentatively TRBD1 (6 bases). Germline V gives CDR1 MNHEY, CDR2 SMNVEV (reference sequence). The CDR3 runs to 16 residues. Trimming pared 4 bases from V and 7 bases from J, leaving 23 bases between. The CDR3 loop is CASSSQAPGPRGEQYF. The CDR3 DNA sequence: TGTGCCAGCAGTTCTCAGGCCCCGGGACCGAGGGGGGAGCAGTACTTC.

J is TRBJ2-7 and V is TRBV6-5; D is perhaps TRBD1 (5 bases). The ends were cut back, 0 bases at V and 4 bases at J, with 16 bases in the middle. There are 16 residues in the CDR3. CDR1 and CDR2 from the germline V gene are MNHEY and SVGAGI. The CDR3 sequence is CASSYSTMGRGYEQYF. DNA for the CDR3: TGTGCCAGCAGTTACTCAACGATGGGTAGGGGTTACGAGCAGTACTTC.

The J gene is TRBJ1-4, the V gene TRBV2; maybe TRBD1 (5 bases). The CDR3 loop spans 13 amino acids. The germline gives CDR1 SNHLY, CDR2 FYNNEI. Deletions cut 5 bases from V and 1 base from J, with 5 bases between. Here the CDR3 DNA reads TGTGCCAGCAGTACAGGAACTAATGAAAAACTGTTTTTT. It yields the protein CASSTGTNEKLFF.

The rearrangement joins TRBV2 to TRBJ2-7, with 9 bases aligning to TRBD2. After removal of 7 bases from V and 5 bases from J, the junction contained 9 bases not matched to a gene. From germline, CDR1 is SNHLY and CDR2 FYNNEI. The CDR3 totals 14 residues. The CDR3 sequence: CASTGSGGRDEQYF. CDR3 bases: TGTGCCAGCACGGGGTCTGGCGGGAGGGACGAGCAGTACTTC.

This clone occurred a few times. CDR3 sequence: CASSLELAGAYEQYF. CDR3 DNA sequence: TGTGCCAGCAGCTTGGAATTAGCGGGAGCTTACGAGCAGTACTTC. The chain carries TRBV5-6 and TRBJ2-7; 9 nucleotides match TRBD2. CDR3 length equals 15 residues. With 0 bases clipped from V and 4 bases from J, the junction kept 5 bases outside the gene matches. CDR1 is SGHDT, CDR2 YYEEEE, per germline.

The J gene is TRBJ1-1, the V gene TRBV6-5, with unresolved D. CDR1 and CDR2 (germline): MNHEY, SVGAGI. The CDR3 is 14 residues long. Trimming removed 4 bases at V and 1 base at J, with 10 bases between. CDR3 coding DNA: TGTGCCAGCAGTTCAGGTTGGTCGAACACTGAAGCTTTCTTT. It specifies CASSSGWSNTEAFF.

This clone was counted only a few times. The chain joins TRBV6-1 to TRBJ1-4, with 11 bases that match TRBD1. This CDR3 has 15 amino acids. The V gene's germline CDR1 is MNHNS and CDR2 SASEGT. The J segment lost 7 bases and the V segment lost 1 base, leaving 2 bases of the junction unmatched. The CDR3 reads CASSEGGTGGEKLFF. CDR3 nucleotide sequence: TGTGCCAGCAGTGAAGGGGGGACAGGGGGTGAAAAACTGTTTTTT.

This clone was seen only once. The chain combines TRBV2 with TRBJ2-1; no reliable D call. Germline CDR1 SNHLY, CDR2 FYNNEI. CDR3 length: 12 residues. Trimming left V 3 bases short and J 4 bases short, with 4 bases between. The CDR3, as DNA: TGTGCCAGCAGTGACAGTTACAATGAGCAGTTCTTC. Translation: CASSDSYNEQFF.